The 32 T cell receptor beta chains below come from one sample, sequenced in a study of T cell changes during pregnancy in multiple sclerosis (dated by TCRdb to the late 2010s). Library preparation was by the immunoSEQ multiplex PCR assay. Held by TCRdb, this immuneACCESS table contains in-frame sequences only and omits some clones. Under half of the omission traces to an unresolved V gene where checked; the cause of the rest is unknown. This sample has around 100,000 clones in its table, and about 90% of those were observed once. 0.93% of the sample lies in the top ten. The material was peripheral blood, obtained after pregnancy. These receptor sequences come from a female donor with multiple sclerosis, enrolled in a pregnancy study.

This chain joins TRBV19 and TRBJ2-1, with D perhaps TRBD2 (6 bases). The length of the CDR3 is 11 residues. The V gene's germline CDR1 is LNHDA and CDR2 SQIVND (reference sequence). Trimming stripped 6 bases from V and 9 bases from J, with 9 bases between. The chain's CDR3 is CASRGGIEQFF. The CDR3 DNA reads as TGTGCCAGTAGGGGGGGAATTGAGCAGTTCTTC.

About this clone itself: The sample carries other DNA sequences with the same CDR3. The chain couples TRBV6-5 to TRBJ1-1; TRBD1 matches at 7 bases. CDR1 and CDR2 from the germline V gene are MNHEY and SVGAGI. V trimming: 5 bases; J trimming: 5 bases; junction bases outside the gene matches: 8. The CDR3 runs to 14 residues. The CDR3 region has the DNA TGTGCCAGCAGTCGCGACAGGGTTAATACTGAAGCTTTCTTT. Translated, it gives CASSRDRVNTEAFF.

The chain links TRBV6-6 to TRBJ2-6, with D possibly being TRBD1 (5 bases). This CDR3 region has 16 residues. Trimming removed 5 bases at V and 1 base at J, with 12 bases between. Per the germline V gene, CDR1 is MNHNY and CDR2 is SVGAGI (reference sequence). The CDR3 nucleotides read TGTGCCAGCAGTGGGGCAGACATTTCTGGGGCCAACGTCCTGACTTTC. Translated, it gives CASSGADISGANVLTF.

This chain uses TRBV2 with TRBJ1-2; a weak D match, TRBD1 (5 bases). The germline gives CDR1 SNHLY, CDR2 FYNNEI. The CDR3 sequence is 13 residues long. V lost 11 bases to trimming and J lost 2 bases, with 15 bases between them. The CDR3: CASVGGGNYGYTF. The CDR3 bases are TGTGCCTCCGTCGGCGGGGGGAACTATGGCTACACCTTC. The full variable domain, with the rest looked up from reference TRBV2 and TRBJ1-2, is EPEVTQTPSHQVTQMGQEVILRCVPISNHLYFYWYRQILGQKVEFLVSFYNNEISEKSEIFDDQFSVERPDGSNFTLKIRSTKLEDSAMYFCASVGGGNYGYTFGSGTRLTVV.

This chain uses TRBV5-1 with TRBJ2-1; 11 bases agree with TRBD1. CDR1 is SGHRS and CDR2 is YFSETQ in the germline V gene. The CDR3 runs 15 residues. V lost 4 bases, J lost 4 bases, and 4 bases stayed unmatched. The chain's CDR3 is CASSLGQGVYNEQFF. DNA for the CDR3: TGCGCCAGCAGCCTGGGACAGGGGGTTTACAATGAGCAGTTCTTC.

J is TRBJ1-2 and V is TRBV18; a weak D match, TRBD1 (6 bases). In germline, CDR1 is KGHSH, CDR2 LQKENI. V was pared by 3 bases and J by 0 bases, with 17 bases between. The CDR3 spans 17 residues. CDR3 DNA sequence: TGTGCCAGCTCACCCATAACAGGGTCTGGAACTAACTATGGCTACACCTTC. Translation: CASSPITGSGTNYGYTF.

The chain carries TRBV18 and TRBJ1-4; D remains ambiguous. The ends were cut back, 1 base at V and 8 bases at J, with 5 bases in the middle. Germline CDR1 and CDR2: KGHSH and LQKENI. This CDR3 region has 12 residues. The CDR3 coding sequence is TGTGCCAGCTCACCACGGCGGGAAAAACTGTTTTTT. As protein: CASSPRREKLFF.

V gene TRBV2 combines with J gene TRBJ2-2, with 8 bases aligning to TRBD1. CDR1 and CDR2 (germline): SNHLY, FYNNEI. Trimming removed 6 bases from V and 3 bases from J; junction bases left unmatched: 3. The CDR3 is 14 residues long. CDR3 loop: CASRDRGYTGELFF. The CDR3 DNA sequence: TGTGCCAGCAGAGACAGGGGATACACCGGGGAGCTGTTTTTT.

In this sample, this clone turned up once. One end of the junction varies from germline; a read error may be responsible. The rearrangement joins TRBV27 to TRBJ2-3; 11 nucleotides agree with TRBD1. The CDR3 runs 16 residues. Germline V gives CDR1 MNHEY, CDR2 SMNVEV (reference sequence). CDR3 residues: CASSRPTPGQGGGVCF. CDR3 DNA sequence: TGTGCCAGCAGCCGACCTACTCCGGGACAGGGGGGGGGAGTTTGTTTT.

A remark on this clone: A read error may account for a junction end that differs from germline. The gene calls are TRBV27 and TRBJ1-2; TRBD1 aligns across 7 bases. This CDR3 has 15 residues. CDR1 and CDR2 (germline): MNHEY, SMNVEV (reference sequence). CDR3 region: CASSISPGGGYGYTF. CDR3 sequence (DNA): TGTGCCAGCAGTATATCCCCAGGGGGTGGCTATGGCTACACCTTC.

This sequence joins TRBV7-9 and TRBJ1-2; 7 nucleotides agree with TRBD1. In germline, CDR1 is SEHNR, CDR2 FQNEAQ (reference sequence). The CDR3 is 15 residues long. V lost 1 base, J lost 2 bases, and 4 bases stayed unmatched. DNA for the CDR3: TGTGCCAGCAGCTTAGGTCAGGGGGGAAACTATGGCTACACCTTC. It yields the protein CASSLGQGGNYGYTF.

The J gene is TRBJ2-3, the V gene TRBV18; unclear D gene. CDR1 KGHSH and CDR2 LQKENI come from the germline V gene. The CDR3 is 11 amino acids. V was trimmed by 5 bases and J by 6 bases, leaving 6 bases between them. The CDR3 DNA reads TGTGCCAGCTCATCCCAGGATACGCAGTATTTT. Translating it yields CASSSQDTQYF.

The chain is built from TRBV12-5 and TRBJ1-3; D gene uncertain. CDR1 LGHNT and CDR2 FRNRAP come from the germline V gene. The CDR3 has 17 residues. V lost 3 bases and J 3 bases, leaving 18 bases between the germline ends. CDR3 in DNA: TGTGCTAGTGGTTTTGGGCCGGGCGGGGTCTTTGGAAACACCATATATTTT. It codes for CASGFGPGGVFGNTIYF.

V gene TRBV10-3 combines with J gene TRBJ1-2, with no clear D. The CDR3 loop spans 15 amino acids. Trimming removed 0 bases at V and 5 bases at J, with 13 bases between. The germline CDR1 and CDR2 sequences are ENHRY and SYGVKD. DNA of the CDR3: TGTGCCATCAGTGAGTCTGTAAACTCCTGGTATGGCTACACCTTC. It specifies CAISESVNSWYGYTF.

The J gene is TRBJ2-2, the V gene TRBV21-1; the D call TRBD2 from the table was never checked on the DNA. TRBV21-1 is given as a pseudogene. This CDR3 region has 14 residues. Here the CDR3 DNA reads TGTGCCAGCAGCACAAGCGGAAACACCGGGGAGCTGTTTTTT. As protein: CASSTSGNTGELFF.

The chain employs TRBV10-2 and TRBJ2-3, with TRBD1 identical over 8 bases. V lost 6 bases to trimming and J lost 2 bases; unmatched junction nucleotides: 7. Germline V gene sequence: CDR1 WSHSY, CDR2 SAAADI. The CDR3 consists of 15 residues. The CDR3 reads CASSPTGVNTDTQYF. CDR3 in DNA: TGCGCCAGCAGCCCGACAGGGGTGAACACAGATACGCAGTATTTT.

CDR3 in DNA: TGTGCCAGCTTCCACCTTAGATCAGATACGCAGTATTTT. Translating it yields CASFHLRSDTQYF. The chain carries TRBV5-5 and TRBJ2-3, with unresolved D. This CDR3 comprises 13 residues. Trimming removed 7 bases from V and 4 bases from J, with 13 bases in between. The germline CDR1 and CDR2 sequences are SGHKS and YYEKEE (reference sequence).

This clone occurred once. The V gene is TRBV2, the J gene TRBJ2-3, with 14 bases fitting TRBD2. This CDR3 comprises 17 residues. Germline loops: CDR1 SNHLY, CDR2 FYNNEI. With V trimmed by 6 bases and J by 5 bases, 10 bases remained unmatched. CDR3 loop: CASSPRTSGGRIDTQYF. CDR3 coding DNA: TGTGCCAGCAGCCCACGGACTAGCGGGGGGAGGATAGATACGCAGTATTTT.

This CDR3 reads CASRLAGDTQYF. The CDR3 DNA follows: TGTGCCAGCAGACTAGCGGGGGATACGCAGTATTTT. V gene TRBV19 combines with J gene TRBJ2-3, with 11 nucleotides matching TRBD2. Germline values: CDR1 LNHDA, CDR2 SQIVND (reference sequence). V lost 9 bases and J lost 6; bases outside the gene matches: 2. The length of the CDR3 is 12 residues. Combining the CDR3 with reference TRBV19 and TRBJ2-3 gives the whole variable domain DGGITQSPKYLFRKEGQNVTLSCEQNLNHDAMYWYRQDPGQGLRLIYYSQIVNDFQKGDIAEGYSVSREKKESFPLTVTSAQKNPTAFYLCASRLAGDTQYFGPGTRLTVL.

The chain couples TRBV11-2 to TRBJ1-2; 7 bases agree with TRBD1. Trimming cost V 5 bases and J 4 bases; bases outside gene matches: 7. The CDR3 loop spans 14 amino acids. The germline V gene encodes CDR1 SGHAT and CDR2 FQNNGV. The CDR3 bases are TGTGCCAGCAGCCCAGGGACAGCGCTCTATGGCTACACCTTC. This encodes CASSPGTALYGYTF.

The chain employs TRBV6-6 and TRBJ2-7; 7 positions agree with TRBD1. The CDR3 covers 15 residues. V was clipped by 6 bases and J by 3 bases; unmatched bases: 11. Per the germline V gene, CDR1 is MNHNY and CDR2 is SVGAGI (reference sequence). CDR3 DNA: TGTGCCAGCAGGCTAACTGACAGGGTAGGCTACGAGCAGTACTTC. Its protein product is CASRLTDRVGYEQYF.

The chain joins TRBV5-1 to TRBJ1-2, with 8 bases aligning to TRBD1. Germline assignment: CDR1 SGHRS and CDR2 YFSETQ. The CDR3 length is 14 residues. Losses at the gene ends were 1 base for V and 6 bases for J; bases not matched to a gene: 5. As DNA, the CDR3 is TGCGCCAGCAGCTTGCTAACAGGGGGTAATGGCTACACCTTC. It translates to CASSLLTGGNGYTF.

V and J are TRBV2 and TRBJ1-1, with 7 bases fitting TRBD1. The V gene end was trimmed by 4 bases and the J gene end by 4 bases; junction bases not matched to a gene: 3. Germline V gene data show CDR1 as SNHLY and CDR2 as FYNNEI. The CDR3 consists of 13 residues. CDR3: CASSARQGTEAFF. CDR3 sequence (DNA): TGTGCCAGCAGTGCCAGACAGGGCACTGAAGCTTTCTTT.

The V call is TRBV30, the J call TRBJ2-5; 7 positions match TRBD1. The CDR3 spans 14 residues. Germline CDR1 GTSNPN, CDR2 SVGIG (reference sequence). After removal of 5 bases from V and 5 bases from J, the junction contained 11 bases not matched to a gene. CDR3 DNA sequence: TGTGCCTGGGACAAGAGGGGGCAGGGGGAGACCCAGTACTTC. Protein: CAWDKRGQGETQYF.

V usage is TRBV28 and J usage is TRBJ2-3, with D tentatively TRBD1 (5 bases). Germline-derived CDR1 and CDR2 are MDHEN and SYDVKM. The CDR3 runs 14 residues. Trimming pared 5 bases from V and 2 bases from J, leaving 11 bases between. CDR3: CASSLDSFTDTQYF. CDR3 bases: TGTGCCAGCAGTCTAGACAGCTTCACAGATACGCAGTATTTT. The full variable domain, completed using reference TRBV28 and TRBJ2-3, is DVKVTQSSRYLVKRTGEKVFLECVQDMDHENMFWYRQDPGLGLRLIYFSYDVKMKEKGDIPEGYSVSREKKERFSLILESASTNQTSMYLCASSLDSFTDTQYFGPGTRLTVL.

CDR3 sequence reads: CASSLLRQGANTEAFF. CDR3 DNA: TGTGCCAGCAGCTTATTAAGACAGGGGGCGAACACTGAAGCTTTCTTT. V gene TRBV7-6 combines with J gene TRBJ1-1; 10 bases fit TRBD1. V lost 2 bases to trimming and J lost 1 base; unmatched junction nucleotides: 4. CDR3 length equals 16 residues. The germline gives CDR1 SGHVS, CDR2 FNYEAQ.

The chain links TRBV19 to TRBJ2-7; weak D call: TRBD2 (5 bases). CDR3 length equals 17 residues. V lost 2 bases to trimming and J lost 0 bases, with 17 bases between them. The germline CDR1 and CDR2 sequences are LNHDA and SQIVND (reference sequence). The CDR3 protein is CASSIYALPGSSYEQYF. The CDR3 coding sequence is TGTGCCAGTAGTATATACGCCCTGCCGGGAAGCTCCTACGAGCAGTACTTC.

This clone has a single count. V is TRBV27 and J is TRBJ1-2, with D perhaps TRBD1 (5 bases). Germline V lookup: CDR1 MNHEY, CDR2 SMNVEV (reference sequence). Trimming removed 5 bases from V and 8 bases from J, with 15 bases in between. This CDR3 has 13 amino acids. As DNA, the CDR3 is TGTGCCAGCAGTCCAACAGGTCCCGGCGGCTACACCTTC. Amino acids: CASSPTGPGGYTF.

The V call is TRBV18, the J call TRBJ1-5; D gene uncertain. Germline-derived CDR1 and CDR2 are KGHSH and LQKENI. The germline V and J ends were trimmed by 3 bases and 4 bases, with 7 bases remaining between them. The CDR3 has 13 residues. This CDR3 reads CASSPGENQPQHF. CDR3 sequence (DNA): TGTGCCAGCTCACCCGGGGAAAATCAGCCCCAGCATTTT. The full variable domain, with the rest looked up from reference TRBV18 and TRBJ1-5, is NAGVMQNPRHLVRRRGQEARLRCSPMKGHSHVYWYRQLPEEGLKFMVYLQKENIIDESGMPKERFSAEFPKEGPSILRIQQVVRGDSAAYFCASSPGENQPQHFGDGTRLSIL.

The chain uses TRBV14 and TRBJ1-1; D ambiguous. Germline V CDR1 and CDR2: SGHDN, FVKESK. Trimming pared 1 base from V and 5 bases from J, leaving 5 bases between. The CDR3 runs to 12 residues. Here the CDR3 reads CASSQAGTEAFF. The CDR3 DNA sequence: TGTGCCAGCAGCCAAGCCGGTACTGAAGCTTTCTTT.

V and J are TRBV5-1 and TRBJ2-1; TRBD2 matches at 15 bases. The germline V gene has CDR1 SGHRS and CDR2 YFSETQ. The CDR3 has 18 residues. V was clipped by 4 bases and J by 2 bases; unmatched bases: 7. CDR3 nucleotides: TGCGCCAGCAGCGCCTGGACTAGCGGGAGGGACACCTACAATGAGCAGTTCTTC. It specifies CASSAWTSGRDTYNEQFF.

The CDR3 here is CASSLVAGANNEQFF. DNA of the CDR3: TGCGCCAGCAGCTTGGTAGCGGGGGCCAACAATGAGCAGTTCTTC. This chain links TRBV5-1 with TRBJ2-1; 9 bases line up with TRBD2. The CDR3 consists of 15 residues. CDR1 and CDR2 (germline): SGHRS, YFSETQ. V lost 0 bases, J lost 5 bases, and 3 bases stayed unmatched. Based on the CDR3 plus reference TRBV5-1 and TRBJ2-1, the full variable domain is KAGVTQTPRYLIKTRGQQVTLSCSPISGHRSVSWYQQTPGQGLQFLFEYFSETQRNKGNFPGRFSGRQFSNSRSEMNVSTLELGDSALYLCASSLVAGANNEQFFGPGTRLTVL.